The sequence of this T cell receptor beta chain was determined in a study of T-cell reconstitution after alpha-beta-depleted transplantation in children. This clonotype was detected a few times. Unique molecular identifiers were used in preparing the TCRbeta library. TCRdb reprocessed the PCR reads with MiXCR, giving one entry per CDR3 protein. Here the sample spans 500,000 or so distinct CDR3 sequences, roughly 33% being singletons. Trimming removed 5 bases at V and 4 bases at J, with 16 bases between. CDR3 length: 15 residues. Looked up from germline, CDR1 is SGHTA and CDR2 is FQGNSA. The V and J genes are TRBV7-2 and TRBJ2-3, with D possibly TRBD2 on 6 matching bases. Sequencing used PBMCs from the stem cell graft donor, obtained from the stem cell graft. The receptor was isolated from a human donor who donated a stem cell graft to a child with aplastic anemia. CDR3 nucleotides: TGTGCCAGCAGCACGGCCTGGCGGGATTCAGATACGCAGTATTTT. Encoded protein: CASSTAWRDSDTQYF.